Shown below are 10 T cell receptor beta chains from a single sample sequenced in a study of a mutant IDH1 vaccine in newly diagnosed glioma (dated by TCRdb to the early 2020s). The library was generated by the immunoSEQ multiplex PCR assay. This is the immuneACCESS table as TCRdb keeps it, with only in-frame sequences that have V and J called. A part of the clones is gone; compared with another copy, unresolved V genes explain less than half, and the rest is unexplained. Across this sample there are about 68,000 clones, with roughly 84% seen only once. More than 10% of the sample lies in the top ten. These receptors' antigens are unknown. The time point label, read with the paper, signifies: week 35, safety follow-up. Each vaccine dose was 300 ug of a 20-mer mutant IDH1 peptide in Montanide, given subcutaneously with topical imiquimod. The sample was PBMCs, taken from a glioma patient whose treatment included an IDH1 peptide vaccine. The source is a man aged 18 to 30 with glioma.

The chain is built from TRBV27 and TRBJ2-1, with no clear D. Deletions cut 0 bases from V and 3 bases from J, with 15 bases between. This CDR3 contains 17 residues. Germline V lookup: CDR1 MNHEY, CDR2 SMNVEV (reference sequence). The CDR3 DNA sequence: TGTGCCAGCAGTTTATCGACCTCGACTCTCTACTACAATGAGCAGTTCTTC. This translates into CASSLSTSTLYYNEQFF.

Points on this clone: The sample contains more than one DNA sequence encoding this CDR3. This chain uses TRBV4-3 with TRBJ1-3; D is undetermined. Germline V gene lookup returns CDR1 LGHNA and CDR2 YSLEER. This CDR3 contains 15 residues. Trimming removed 0 bases at V and 0 bases at J, with 6 bases between. The CDR3 sequence: CASSQDRGSGNTIYF. The CDR3 DNA follows: TGCGCCAGCAGCCAAGACCGGGGCTCTGGAAACACCATATATTTT.

In its sample, this clone was seen once. The V gene is TRBV27, the J gene TRBJ1-5, with TRBD1 as a possible D gene (6 bases). V was shortened by 3 bases and J by 7 bases, with 13 bases between the two germline ends. There are 14 residues in the CDR3. Looked up from germline, CDR1 is MNHEY and CDR2 is SMNVEV (reference sequence). The CDR3 spells CASSFRTGSQPQHF. CDR3 in DNA: TGTGCCAGCAGTTTCCGTACAGGGTCCCAGCCCCAGCATTTT.

This chain connects TRBV7-6 to TRBJ2-3; D gene uncertain. V was clipped by 3 bases and J by 0 bases, with 10 bases between them. The CDR3 has 15 amino acids. Per germline, CDR1 SGHVS and CDR2 FNYEAQ. The CDR3 region has the DNA TGTGCCAGCAGCTTGCGTCCAGTCAGCACAGATACGCAGTATTTT. This translates into CASSLRPVSTDTQYF.

This clone was picked up one time. The chain employs TRBV11-2 and TRBJ2-7; the D gene is possibly TRBD1 (5 bases). Germline values: CDR1 SGHAT, CDR2 FQNNGV. This CDR3 is built from 15 residues. Trimming pared 0 bases from V and 5 bases from J, leaving 14 bases between. The CDR3 is CASSLDYPGLNEQYF. In DNA, the CDR3 is TGTGCCAGCAGCTTAGATTATCCAGGGTTAAACGAGCAGTACTTC. The entire variable domain, with the rest obtained from reference TRBV11-2 and TRBJ2-7, is as follows: EAGVAQSPRYKIIEKRQSVAFWCNPISGHATLYWYQQILGQGPKLLIQFQNNGVVDDSQLPKDRFSAERLKGVDSTLKIQPAKLEDSAVYLCASSLDYPGLNEQYFGPGTRLTVT.

The chain is built from TRBV7-2 and TRBJ1-1; possible D gene TRBD1, 6 bases. CDR3 size: 14 residues. With 4 bases removed from V and 8 bases from J, the gap between germline ends came to 17 bases. The germline V gene encodes CDR1 SGHTA and CDR2 FQGNSA. CDR3: CASSSTRAGEEAFF. In DNA, the CDR3 is TGTGCCAGCAGCTCGACGCGGGCAGGGGAAGAAGCTTTCTTT.

The genes are TRBV10-3 and TRBJ2-1; either TRBD1 or TRBD2 may fit D (8 bases each). Trimming removed 4 bases at V and 7 bases at J, with 17 bases between. The CDR3 is 15 amino acids. CDR1 ENHRY and CDR2 SYGVKD come from the germline V gene. The CDR3 region is CAISGDRTGGNEQFF. In nucleotides, the CDR3 is TGTGCCATCAGTGGGGACAGGACGGGAGGGAATGAGCAGTTCTTC.

V gene TRBV21-1 combines with J gene TRBJ2-7; the table's D gene call, TRBD1, was not cross checked with the DNA. TRBV21-1 is marked as a pseudogene. The CDR3 contains 14 residues. The CDR3 nucleotides read TGTGCCAGCAGCGCCCGGGACAGCGCATACGAGCAGTACTTC. Its translation: CASSARDSAYEQYF.

This clone has more than one count but fewer than ten. The V gene is TRBV18, the J gene TRBJ1-1; D gene ambiguous. CDR3 length: 13 residues. V lost 4 bases and J lost 4, with 10 bases in between. The germline V gene has CDR1 KGHSH and CDR2 LQKENI. This chain's CDR3 is CASSRGRATEAFF. CDR3 DNA sequence: TGTGCCAGCTCACGCGGGCGGGCCACTGAAGCTTTCTTT.

The V call is TRBV28, the J call TRBJ2-7; no definite D call. CDR1 and CDR2 (germline): MDHEN, SYDVKM. Deletions cut 5 bases from V and 0 bases from J, with 11 bases between. This CDR3 spans 14 amino acids. CDR3 DNA sequence: TGTGCCAGCAGTCCTCCTGTGAGCTCCTACGAGCAGTACTTC. It codes for CASSPPVSSYEQYF.